This TCR beta chain was obtained from a study of shared clonotypes between healthy human individuals. A split of CD4+ cells into CD45RA+ naive and CD45RA-negative memory subsets was performed. In replicate PCRs of sorted subsets, 150 to 200 ng DNA, approximately 32,000 T cell genomes, was used. Source study methods: Junction-only sequences without quality scores came from ImmunoSEQ, so filtering differed. Only in-frame clones appear in the TCRdb table, and some are missing; sequencing was by immunoSEQ multiplex PCR. V and J calls plus clone size are reproduced from that table; the DNA served to infer D and trimming. The repertoire has around 700,000 clones, about 74% of them found once; the top ten carry around 1.6%. In germline, CDR1 is MNHEY, CDR2 SMNVEV (reference sequence). The germline V and J ends were trimmed by 3 bases and 0 bases, with 12 bases remaining between them. The CDR3 has 15 amino acids.

This clonotype was sampled from a woman aged 25 to 45 in good health. The chain links TRBV27 to TRBJ2-7; D gene uncertain. The sequenced material came from memory CD4+ T cells sorted from blood. Sample subset: CD45RA-negative fraction. The CDR3 DNA follows: TGTGCCAGCAGTTTCGCGGACGACGACTCCTACGAGCAGTACTTC. Residues: CASSFADDDSYEQYF.